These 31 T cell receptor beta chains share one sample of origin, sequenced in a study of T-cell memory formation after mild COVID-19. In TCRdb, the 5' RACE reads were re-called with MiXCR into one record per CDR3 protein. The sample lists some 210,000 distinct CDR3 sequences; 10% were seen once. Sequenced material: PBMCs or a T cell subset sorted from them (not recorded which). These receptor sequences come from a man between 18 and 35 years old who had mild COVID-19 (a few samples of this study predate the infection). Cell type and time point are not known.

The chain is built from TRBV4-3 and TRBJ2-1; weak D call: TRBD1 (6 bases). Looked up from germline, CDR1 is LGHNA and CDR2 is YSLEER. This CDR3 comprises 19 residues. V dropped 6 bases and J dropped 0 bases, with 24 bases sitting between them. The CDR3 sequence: CASRPRSMRLGGSYNEQFF. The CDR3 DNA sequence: TGCGCCAGCAGACCAAGGAGCATGAGGCTAGGGGGCTCCTACAATGAGCAGTTCTTC.

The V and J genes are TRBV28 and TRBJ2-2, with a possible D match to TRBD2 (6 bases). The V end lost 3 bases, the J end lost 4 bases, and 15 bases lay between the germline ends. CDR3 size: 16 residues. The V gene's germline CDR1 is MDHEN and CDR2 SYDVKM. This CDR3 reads CASSFGGAQGTGELFF. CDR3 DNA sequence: TGTGCCAGCAGTTTCGGAGGGGCTCAAGGCACCGGGGAGCTGTTTTTT.

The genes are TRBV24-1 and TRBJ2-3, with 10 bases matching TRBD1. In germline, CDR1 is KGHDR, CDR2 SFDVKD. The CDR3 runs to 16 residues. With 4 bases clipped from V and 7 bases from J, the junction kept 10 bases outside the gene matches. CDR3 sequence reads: CATSDPGQGTQNTQYF. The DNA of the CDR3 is TGTGCCACCAGTGACCCGGGACAGGGGACGCAAAATACGCAGTATTTT.

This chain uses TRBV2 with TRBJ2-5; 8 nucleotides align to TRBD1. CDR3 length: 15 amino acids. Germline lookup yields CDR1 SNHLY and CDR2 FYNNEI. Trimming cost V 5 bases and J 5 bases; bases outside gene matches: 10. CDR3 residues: CASSPATGGPETQYF. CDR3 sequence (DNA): TGTGCCAGCAGTCCTGCCACAGGGGGTCCGGAGACCCAGTACTTC.

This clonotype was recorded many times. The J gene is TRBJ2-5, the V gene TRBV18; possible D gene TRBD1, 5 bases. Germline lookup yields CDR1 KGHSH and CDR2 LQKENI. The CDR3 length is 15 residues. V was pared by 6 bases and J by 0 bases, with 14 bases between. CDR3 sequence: CASSPPPGYQETQYF. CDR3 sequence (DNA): TGTGCCAGCTCCCCGCCTCCAGGGTACCAAGAGACCCAGTACTTC.

The CDR3 is CATSRGDWEQFF. Here the CDR3 DNA reads TGTGCCACCAGTCGGGGGGATTGGGAGCAGTTCTTC. This chain uses TRBV24-1 with TRBJ2-1; 7 nucleotides agree with TRBD2. This CDR3 comprises 12 residues. Germline V gene lookup returns CDR1 KGHDR and CDR2 SFDVKD. With V trimmed by 6 bases and J by 10 bases, 5 bases remained unmatched.

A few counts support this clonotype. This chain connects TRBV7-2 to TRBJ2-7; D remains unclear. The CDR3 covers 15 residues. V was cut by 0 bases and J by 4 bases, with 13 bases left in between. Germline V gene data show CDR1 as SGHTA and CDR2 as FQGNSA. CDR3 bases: TGTGCCAGCAGCTTAGCGGTAGGGATGGGGTACGAGCAGTACTTC. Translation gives CASSLAVGMGYEQYF.

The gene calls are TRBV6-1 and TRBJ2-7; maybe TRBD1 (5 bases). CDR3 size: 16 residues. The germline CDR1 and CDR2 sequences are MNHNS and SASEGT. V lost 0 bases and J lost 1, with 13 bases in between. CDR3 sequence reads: CASSEAVTEPSYEQYF. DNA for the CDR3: TGTGCCAGCAGTGAAGCAGTGACAGAACCTTCCTACGAGCAGTACTTC.

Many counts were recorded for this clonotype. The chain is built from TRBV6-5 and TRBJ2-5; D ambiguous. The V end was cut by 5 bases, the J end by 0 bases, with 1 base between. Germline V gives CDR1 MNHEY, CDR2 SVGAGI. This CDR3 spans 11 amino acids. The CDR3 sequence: CASSNQETQYF. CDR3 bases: TGTGCCAGCAGTAACCAAGAGACCCAGTACTTC.

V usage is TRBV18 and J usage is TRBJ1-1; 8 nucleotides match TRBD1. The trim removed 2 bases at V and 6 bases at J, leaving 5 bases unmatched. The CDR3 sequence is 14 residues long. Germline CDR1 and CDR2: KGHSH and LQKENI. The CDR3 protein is CASSPTGGRPEAFF. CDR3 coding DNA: TGTGCCAGCTCACCAACAGGGGGTCGGCCTGAAGCTTTCTTT. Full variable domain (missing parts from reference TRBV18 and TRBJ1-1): NAGVMQNPRHLVRRRGQEARLRCSPMKGHSHVYWYRQLPEEGLKFMVYLQKENIIDESGMPKERFSAEFPKEGPSILRIQQVVRGDSAAYFCASSPTGGRPEAFFGQGTRLTVV.

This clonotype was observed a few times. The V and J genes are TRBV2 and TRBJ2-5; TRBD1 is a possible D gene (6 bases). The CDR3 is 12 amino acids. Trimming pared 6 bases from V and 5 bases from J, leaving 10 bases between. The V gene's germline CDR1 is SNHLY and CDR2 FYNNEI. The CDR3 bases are TGTGCCAGCAGGACGGACAGTGAGACCCAGTACTTC. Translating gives CASRTDSETQYF.

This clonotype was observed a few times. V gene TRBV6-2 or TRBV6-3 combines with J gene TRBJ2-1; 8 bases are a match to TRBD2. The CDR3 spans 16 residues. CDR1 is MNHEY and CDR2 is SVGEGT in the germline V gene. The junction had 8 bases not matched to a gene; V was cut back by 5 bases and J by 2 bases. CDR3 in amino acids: CASSRLTGGPYNEQFF. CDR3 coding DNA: TGTGCCAGCAGTCGACTGACGGGGGGGCCCTACAATGAGCAGTTCTTC.

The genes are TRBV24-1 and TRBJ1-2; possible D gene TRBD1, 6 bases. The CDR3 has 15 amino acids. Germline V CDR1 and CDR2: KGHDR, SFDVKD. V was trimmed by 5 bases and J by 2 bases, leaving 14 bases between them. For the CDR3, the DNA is TGTGCCACCAGTGCCGTCAGGGGATCCAACTATGGCTACACCTTC. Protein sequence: CATSAVRGSNYGYTF.

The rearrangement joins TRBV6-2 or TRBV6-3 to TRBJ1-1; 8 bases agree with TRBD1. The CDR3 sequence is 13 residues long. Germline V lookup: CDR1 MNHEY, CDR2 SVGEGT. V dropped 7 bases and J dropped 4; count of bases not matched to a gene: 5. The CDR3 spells CASTNGQGTEAFF. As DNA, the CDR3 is TGTGCCAGCACCAACGGACAGGGCACTGAAGCTTTCTTT.

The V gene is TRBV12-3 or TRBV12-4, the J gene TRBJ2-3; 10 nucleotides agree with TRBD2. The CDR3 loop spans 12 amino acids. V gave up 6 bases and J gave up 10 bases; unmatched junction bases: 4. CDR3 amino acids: CASRPTSGAQYF. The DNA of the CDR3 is TGTGCCAGCAGACCAACTAGCGGGGCGCAGTATTTT.

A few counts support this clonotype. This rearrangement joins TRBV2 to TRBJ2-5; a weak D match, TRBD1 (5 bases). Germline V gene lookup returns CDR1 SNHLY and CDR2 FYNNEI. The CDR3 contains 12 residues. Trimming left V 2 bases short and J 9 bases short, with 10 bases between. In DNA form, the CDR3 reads TGTGCCAGCAGTGAACAGGGTCGGGCCCAGTACTTC. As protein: CASSEQGRAQYF.

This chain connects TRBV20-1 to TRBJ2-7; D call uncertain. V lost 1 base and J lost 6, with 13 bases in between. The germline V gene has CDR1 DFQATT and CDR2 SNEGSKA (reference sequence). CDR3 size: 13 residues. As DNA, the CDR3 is TGCAGTGCTAGAGTAAATCGCAGCCCCGAGCAGTACTTC. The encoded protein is CSARVNRSPEQYF.

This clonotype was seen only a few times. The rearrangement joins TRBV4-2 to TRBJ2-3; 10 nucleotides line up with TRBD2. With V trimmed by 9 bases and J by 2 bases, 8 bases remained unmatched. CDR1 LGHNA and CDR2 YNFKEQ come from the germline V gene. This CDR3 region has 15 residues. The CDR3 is CASNLGLADTDTQYF. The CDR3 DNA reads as TGTGCCAGTAATCTAGGACTAGCGGACACAGATACGCAGTATTTT.

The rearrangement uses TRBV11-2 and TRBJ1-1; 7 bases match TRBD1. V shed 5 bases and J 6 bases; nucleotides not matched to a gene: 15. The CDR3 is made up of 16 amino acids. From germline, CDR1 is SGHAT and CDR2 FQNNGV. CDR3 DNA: TGTGCCAGCAGCCACAACAGGGGTAGGGGTTTGGCTGAAGCTTTCTTT. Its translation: CASSHNRGRGLAEAFF. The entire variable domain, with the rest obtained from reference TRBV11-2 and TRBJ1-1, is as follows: EAGVAQSPRYKIIEKRQSVAFWCNPISGHATLYWYQQILGQGPKLLIQFQNNGVVDDSQLPKDRFSAERLKGVDSTLKIQPAKLEDSAVYLCASSHNRGRGLAEAFFGQGTRLTVV.

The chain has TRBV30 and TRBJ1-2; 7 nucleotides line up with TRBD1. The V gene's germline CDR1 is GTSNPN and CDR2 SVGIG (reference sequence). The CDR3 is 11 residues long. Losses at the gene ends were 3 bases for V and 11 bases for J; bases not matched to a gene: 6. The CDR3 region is CAWRKTGFYTF. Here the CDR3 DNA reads TGTGCCTGGAGAAAGACAGGGTTTTACACCTTC.

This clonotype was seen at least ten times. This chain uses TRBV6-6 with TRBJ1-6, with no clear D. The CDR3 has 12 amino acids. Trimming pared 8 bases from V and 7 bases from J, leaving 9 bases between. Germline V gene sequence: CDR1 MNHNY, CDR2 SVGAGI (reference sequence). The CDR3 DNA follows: TGTGCCAGCGAGGGTGGGAATTCACCCCTCCACTTT. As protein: CASEGGNSPLHF.

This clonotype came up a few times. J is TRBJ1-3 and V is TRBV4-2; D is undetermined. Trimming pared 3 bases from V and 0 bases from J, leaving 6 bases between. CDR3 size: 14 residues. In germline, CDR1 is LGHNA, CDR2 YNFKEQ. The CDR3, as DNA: TGTGCCAGCAGCCAGACAAGCTCTGGAAACACCATATATTTT. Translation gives CASSQTSSGNTIYF.

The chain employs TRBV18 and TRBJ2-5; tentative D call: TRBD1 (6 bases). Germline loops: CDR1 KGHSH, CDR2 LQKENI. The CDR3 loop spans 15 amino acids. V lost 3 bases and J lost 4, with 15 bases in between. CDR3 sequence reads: CASSPLGQYLETQYF. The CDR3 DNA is TGTGCCAGCTCACCCTTGGGACAATATCTAGAGACCCAGTACTTC.

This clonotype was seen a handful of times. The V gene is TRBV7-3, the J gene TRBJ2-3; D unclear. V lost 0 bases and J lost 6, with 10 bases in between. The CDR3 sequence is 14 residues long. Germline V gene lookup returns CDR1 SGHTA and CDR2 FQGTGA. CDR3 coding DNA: TGTGCCAGCAGCTTAACGTGGGCTGCGGATACGCAGTATTTT. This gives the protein CASSLTWAADTQYF.

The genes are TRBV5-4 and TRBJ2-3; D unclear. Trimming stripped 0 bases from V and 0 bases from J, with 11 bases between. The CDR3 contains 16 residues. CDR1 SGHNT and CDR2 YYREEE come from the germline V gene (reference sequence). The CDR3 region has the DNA TGTGCCAGCAGCTTGGCCCGGCTGTCGAGCACAGATACGCAGTATTTT. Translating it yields CASSLARLSSTDTQYF.

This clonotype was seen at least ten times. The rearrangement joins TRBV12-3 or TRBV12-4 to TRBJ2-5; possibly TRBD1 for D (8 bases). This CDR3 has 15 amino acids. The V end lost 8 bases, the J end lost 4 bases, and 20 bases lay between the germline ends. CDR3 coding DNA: TGTGCCAGCCGCAGACAGGGGACGGGAGGAGAGACCCAGTACTTC. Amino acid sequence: CASRRQGTGGETQYF.

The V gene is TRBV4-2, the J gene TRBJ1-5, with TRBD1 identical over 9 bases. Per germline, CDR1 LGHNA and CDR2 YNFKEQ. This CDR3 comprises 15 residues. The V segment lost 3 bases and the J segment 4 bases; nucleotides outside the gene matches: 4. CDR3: CASSHDGQGNQPQHF. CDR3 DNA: TGTGCCAGCAGCCATGACGGACAGGGGAATCAGCCCCAGCATTTT.

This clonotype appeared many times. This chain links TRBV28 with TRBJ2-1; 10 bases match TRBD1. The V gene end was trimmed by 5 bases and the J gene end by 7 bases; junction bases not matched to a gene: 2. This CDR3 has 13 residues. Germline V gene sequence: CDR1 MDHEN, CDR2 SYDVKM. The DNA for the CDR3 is TGTGCCAGCAGTCTGGGACAGGGGAATGAGCAGTTCTTC. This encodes CASSLGQGNEQFF.

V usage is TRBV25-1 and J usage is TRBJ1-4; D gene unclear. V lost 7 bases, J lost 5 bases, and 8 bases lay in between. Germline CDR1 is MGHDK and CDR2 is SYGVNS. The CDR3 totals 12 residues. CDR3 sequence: CASNTRNEKLFF. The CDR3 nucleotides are TGTGCCAGCAACACAAGGAATGAAAAACTGTTTTTT.

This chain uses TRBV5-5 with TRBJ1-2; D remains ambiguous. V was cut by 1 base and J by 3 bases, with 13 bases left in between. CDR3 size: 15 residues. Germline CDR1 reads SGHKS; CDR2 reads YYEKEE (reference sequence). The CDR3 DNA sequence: TGTGCCAGCAGCTTGTCCTGGGGATGGGACTATGGCTACACCTTC. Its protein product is CASSLSWGWDYGYTF.

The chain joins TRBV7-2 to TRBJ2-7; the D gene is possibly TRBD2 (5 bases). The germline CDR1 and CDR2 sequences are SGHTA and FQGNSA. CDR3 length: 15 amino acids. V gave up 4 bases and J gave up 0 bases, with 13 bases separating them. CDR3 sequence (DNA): TGTGCCAGCAGCTATGGCCCGGGGAGCTCCTACGAGCAGTACGTC. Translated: CASSYGPGSSYEQYV.